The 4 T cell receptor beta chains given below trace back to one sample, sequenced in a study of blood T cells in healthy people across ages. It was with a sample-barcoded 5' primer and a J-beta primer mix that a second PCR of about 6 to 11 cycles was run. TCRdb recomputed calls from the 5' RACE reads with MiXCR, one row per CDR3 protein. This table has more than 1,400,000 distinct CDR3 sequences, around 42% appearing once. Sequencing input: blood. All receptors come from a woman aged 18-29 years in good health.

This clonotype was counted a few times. The CDR3 protein is CASKTTAGTSWSYNEQFF. CDR3 sequence (DNA): TGTGCCAGCAAAACAACCGCGGGGACTAGCTGGTCCTACAATGAGCAGTTCTTC. V and J are TRBV3-1 and TRBJ2-1, with 9 bases lining up with TRBD2. The CDR3 extends over 18 amino acids. The J segment lost 1 base and the V segment lost 7 bases, leaving 14 bases of the junction unmatched. Germline CDR1 reads LGHDT; CDR2 reads YNNKEL (reference sequence).

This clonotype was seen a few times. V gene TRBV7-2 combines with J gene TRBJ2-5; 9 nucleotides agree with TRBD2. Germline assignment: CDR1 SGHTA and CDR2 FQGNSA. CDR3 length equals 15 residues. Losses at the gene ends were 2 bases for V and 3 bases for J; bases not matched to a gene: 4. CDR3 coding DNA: TGTGCCAGCAGCTTAAATAGACTAGCGGAAGAGACCCAGTACTTC. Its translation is CASSLNRLAEETQYF. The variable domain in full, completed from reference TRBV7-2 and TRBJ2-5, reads GAGVSQSPSNKVTEKGKDVELRCDPISGHTALYWYRQSLGQGLEFLIYFQGNSAPDKSGLPSDRFSAERTGGSVSTLTIQRTQQEDSAVYLCASSLNRLAEETQYFGPGTRLLVL.

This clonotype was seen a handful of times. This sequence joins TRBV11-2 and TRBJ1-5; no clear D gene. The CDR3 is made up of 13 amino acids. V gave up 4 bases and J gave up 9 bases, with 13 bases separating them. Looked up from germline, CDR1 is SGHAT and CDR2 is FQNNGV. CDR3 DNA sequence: TGTGCCAGCAGCTCGGACGGAGCGGGGCCCCAGCATTTT. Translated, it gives CASSSDGAGPQHF.

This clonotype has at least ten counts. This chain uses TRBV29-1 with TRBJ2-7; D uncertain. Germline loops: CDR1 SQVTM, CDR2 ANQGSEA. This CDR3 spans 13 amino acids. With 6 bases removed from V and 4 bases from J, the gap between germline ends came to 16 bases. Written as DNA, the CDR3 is TGCAGCGTCTACGACTGGCCTTGGTACGAGCAGTACTTC. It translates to CSVYDWPWYEQYF.